Presented here are 29 T cell receptor beta chains from one specimen sequenced in a study of blood T cell repertoires in COVID-19. The protocol was immunoSEQ multiplex PCR, while the TCRdb copy is restricted to in-frame clones and leaves out a portion. This table holds about 70,000 clones, roughly 85% found once. Sequenced input: peripheral blood. These receptors came from a woman aged 60-75 years with acute or convalescent COVID-19.

V and J are TRBV5-4 and TRBJ2-1; TRBD2 agrees at 7 bases. CDR3 length: 14 amino acids. The trim removed 3 bases at V and 7 bases at J, leaving 7 bases unmatched. CDR1 and CDR2 (germline): SGHNT, YYREEE (reference sequence). The CDR3 here is CASSYRLGGNEQFF. Here the CDR3 DNA reads TGTGCCAGCAGCTACCGACTGGGGGGGAATGAGCAGTTCTTC. Full variable domain (remainder filled in from reference TRBV5-4 and TRBJ2-1): ETGVTQSPTHLIKTRGQQVTLRCSSQSGHNTVSWYQQALGQGPQFIFQYYREEENGRGNFPPRFSGLQFPNYSSELNVNALELDDSALYLCASSYRLGGNEQFFGPGTRLTVL.

The rearrangement uses TRBV19 and TRBJ1-5, with TRBD1 matching 9 bases. V trimming: 8 bases; J trimming: 5 bases; junction bases outside the gene matches: 4. The CDR3 is 13 amino acids. The germline CDR1 and CDR2 sequences are LNHDA and SQIVND (reference sequence). The CDR3 region has the DNA TGTGCCAGTGGGGGGACAGGGTATCAGCCCCAGCATTTT. This gives the protein CASGGTGYQPQHF.

CDR3 residues: CAISEGAANQPQHF. Written as DNA, the CDR3 is TGTGCCATCAGTGAGGGGGCGGCTAATCAGCCCCAGCATTTT. The genes are TRBV10-3 and TRBJ1-5, with D possibly matching TRBD1 (5 bases). Germline lookup yields CDR1 ENHRY and CDR2 SYGVKD. V lost 2 bases and J lost 4, with 9 bases in between. The CDR3 is 14 amino acids.

The rearrangement links TRBV6-5 to TRBJ1-2; TRBD1 agrees at 12 bases. Germline loops: CDR1 MNHEY, CDR2 SVGAGI. The CDR3 totals 15 residues. The V and J ends lost 6 bases and 7 bases, in that order; junction bases with no gene match: 9. The CDR3 loop reads CASRELGTGGSGYTF. The CDR3, as DNA: TGTGCCAGCAGGGAGCTCGGGACAGGGGGCAGTGGCTACACCTTC.

This clone was seen just once. The chain combines TRBV5-5 with TRBJ2-7; 8 bases align to TRBD1. From germline, CDR1 is SGHKS and CDR2 YYEKEE (reference sequence). The CDR3 has 14 amino acids. V lost 0 bases to trimming and J lost 7 bases; unmatched junction nucleotides: 6. CDR3 nucleotide sequence: TGTGCCAGCAGCTTGGTGCAGGGGGCGCGAGAGCAGTACTTC. It codes for CASSLVQGAREQYF.

V usage is TRBV28 and J usage is TRBJ1-2; TRBD1 matches 8 bases. Germline-derived CDR1 and CDR2 are MDHEN and SYDVKM. The V segment lost 6 bases and the J segment 5 bases; nucleotides outside the gene matches: 5. The length of the CDR3 is 13 residues. The CDR3 reads CASSLRTGYGYTF. In DNA, the CDR3 is TGTGCCAGCAGCTTGAGGACAGGGTATGGCTACACCTTC.

A single count supports this clone. This chain connects TRBV10-3 to TRBJ1-2; 7 bases align to TRBD1. The germline CDR1 and CDR2 sequences are ENHRY and SYGVKD. Trimming removed 3 bases from V and 3 bases from J; junction bases left unmatched: 7. The CDR3 is made up of 15 amino acids. The CDR3 nucleotides read TGTGCCATCAGTGATAGGGGGCGGTTTGACTATGGCTACACCTTC. Protein product: CAISDRGRFDYGYTF.

The V and J genes are TRBV28 and TRBJ1-1; TRBD1 aligns across 9 bases. V shed 2 bases, J shed 5 bases, and the junction held 3 bases outside the gene matches. CDR1 is MDHEN, CDR2 SYDVKM, per germline. The CDR3 covers 14 residues. As DNA, the CDR3 is TGTGCCAGCAGTTTAATTGACAGGGGGACTGAAGCTTTCTTT. It is translated as CASSLIDRGTEAFF.

This chain uses TRBV28 with TRBJ1-6, with 7 bases matching TRBD1. Germline values: CDR1 MDHEN, CDR2 SYDVKM. CDR3 length: 15 residues. The junction had 3 bases not matched to a gene; V was cut back by 1 base and J by 6 bases. Here the CDR3 reads CASSLYRGGNSPLHF. CDR3 coding DNA: TGTGCCAGCAGTTTATACAGGGGTGGTAATTCACCCCTCCACTTT.

The chain carries TRBV11-3 and TRBJ1-3, with TRBD1 identical over 7 bases. CDR1 and CDR2 (germline): SGHNT, YENEEA. Trimming removed 5 bases from V and 1 base from J; junction bases left unmatched: 2. The CDR3 length is 14 residues. DNA for the CDR3: TGTGCCAGCAGCGCGACAGGGTCTGGAAACACCATATATTTT. Translating gives CASSATGSGNTIYF.

V usage is TRBV5-4 and J usage is TRBJ2-3, with D unresolved. The CDR3 sequence is 15 residues long. V was shortened by 0 bases and J by 6 bases, with 14 bases between the two germline ends. The germline gives CDR1 SGHNT, CDR2 YYREEE (reference sequence). The DNA for the CDR3 is TGTGCCAGCAGCTTGGGGGCACAACAACGGGATACGCAGTATTTT. This translates into CASSLGAQQRDTQYF.

The V call is TRBV7-3, the J call TRBJ1-2; D is perhaps TRBD1 (5 bases). CDR1 is SGHTA, CDR2 FQGTGA, per germline. Trimming stripped 5 bases from V and 0 bases from J, with 13 bases between. This CDR3 spans 15 amino acids. The CDR3 loop reads CASSPIGGANYGYTF. For the CDR3, the DNA is TGTGCCAGCAGCCCCATCGGGGGTGCTAACTATGGCTACACCTTC.

This clone has only a few counts. The V gene is TRBV19, the J gene TRBJ1-1; no definite D call. The CDR3 totals 14 residues. Germline values: CDR1 LNHDA, CDR2 SQIVND (reference sequence). V lost 4 bases and J 6 bases, leaving 15 bases between the germline ends. CDR3 bases: TGTGCCAGTAGTAATGTTCCCAGGCGCGCTGAAGCTTTCTTT. Its protein is CASSNVPRRAEAFF.

The gene calls are TRBV30 and TRBJ2-1; 8 bases align to TRBD2. The CDR3 has 14 amino acids. Germline V gene lookup returns CDR1 GTSNPN and CDR2 SVGIG (reference sequence). Trimming took 4 bases from V and 7 from J; bases not matched to a gene: 9. This chain's CDR3 is CAWIHGRGGNEQFF. DNA for the CDR3: TGTGCCTGGATACACGGGCGCGGGGGGAATGAGCAGTTCTTC.

V and J are TRBV9 and TRBJ1-2; D gene unclear. Germline V gene lookup returns CDR1 SGDLS and CDR2 YYNGEE. The CDR3 runs to 12 residues. The V end was cut by 3 bases, the J end by 14 bases, with 17 bases between. CDR3 sequence (DNA): TGTGCCAGCAGCGCCCCGGGATCCCAAGTAACCTTC. It yields the protein CASSAPGSQVTF.

The chain joins TRBV7-8 to TRBJ1-5, with 10 bases matching TRBD1. The trim removed 4 bases at V and 6 bases at J, leaving 6 bases unmatched. The germline V gene has CDR1 SGHVS and CDR2 FQNEAQ. The CDR3 has 15 residues. The CDR3 region has the DNA TGTGCCAGCAGCTGGGGACAGGGGCGAGGTCAGCCCCAGCATTTT. This gives the protein CASSWGQGRGQPQHF.

The chain recombines TRBV19 with TRBJ1-1; 9 bases agree with TRBD1. The CDR3 is made up of 15 amino acids. V trimming: 6 bases; J trimming: 4 bases; junction bases outside the gene matches: 9. The germline V gene has CDR1 LNHDA and CDR2 SQIVND (reference sequence). In nucleotides, the CDR3 is TGTGCCAGTAGCCAACAGGGGGCAGGGGGCACTGAAGCTTTCTTT. Residues: CASSQQGAGGTEAFF.

V is TRBV3-1 (or the pseudogene TRBV3-2) and J is TRBJ2-7, with 7 bases aligning to TRBD1. V lost 2 bases, J lost 1 base, and 5 bases stayed unmatched. The CDR3 is 15 residues long. Per germline, CDR1 LGHDT and CDR2 YNNKEL (reference sequence). Here the CDR3 reads CASSQTTGWSYEQYF. CDR3 DNA sequence: TGTGCCAGCAGCCAAACGACAGGGTGGTCCTACGAGCAGTACTTC.

This rearrangement joins TRBV3-1 (or the pseudogene TRBV3-2) to TRBJ1-2; 10 positions match TRBD1. The V segment lost 4 bases and the J segment 5 bases; nucleotides outside the gene matches: 4. Germline V gene sequence: CDR1 LGHDT, CDR2 YNNKEL (reference sequence). The CDR3 has 14 amino acids. CDR3 loop: CASSPRQGAYGYTF. The CDR3 DNA reads TGTGCCAGCAGCCCGAGACAGGGGGCGTATGGCTACACCTTC.

The chain is built from TRBV4-1 and TRBJ1-1; D is perhaps TRBD1 (6 bases). From germline, CDR1 is MGHRA and CDR2 YSYEKL. The CDR3 has 17 residues. V lost 0 bases to trimming and J lost 1 base, with 15 bases between them. CDR3 sequence: CASSQDLNRVANTEAFF. The CDR3 DNA sequence: TGCGCCAGCAGCCAAGATCTTAACAGGGTGGCGAACACTGAAGCTTTCTTT.

This sequence joins TRBV29-1 and TRBJ1-2; no clear D gene. V was pared by 4 bases and J by 4 bases, with 10 bases between. The CDR3 has 12 residues. CDR1 SQVTM and CDR2 ANQGSEA come from the germline V gene. The CDR3 sequence is CSVGPSGYGYTF. CDR3 DNA: TGCAGCGTTGGACCGTCGGGCTATGGCTACACCTTC.

The chain is built from TRBV2 and TRBJ1-4; D gene uncertain. This CDR3 spans 15 amino acids. In germline, CDR1 is SNHLY, CDR2 FYNNEI. The V and J ends lost 1 base and 7 bases respectively, with 13 bases between them. CDR3: CASSEDSGSGEKLFF. CDR3 nucleotides: TGTGCCAGCAGTGAAGACTCGGGATCCGGTGAAAAACTGTTTTTT. Filled out from reference TRBV2 and TRBJ1-4, the complete variable domain reads EPEVTQTPSHQVTQMGQEVILRCVPISNHLYFYWYRQILGQKVEFLVSFYNNEISEKSEIFDDQFSVERPDGSNFTLKIRSTKLEDSAMYFCASSEDSGSGEKLFFGSGTQLSVL.

The chain carries TRBV7-2 and TRBJ1-4; tentative D call: TRBD1 (6 bases). This CDR3 region has 17 residues. Germline loops: CDR1 SGHTA, CDR2 FQGNSA. The V end was cut by 2 bases, the J end by 0 bases, with 13 bases between. The CDR3 spells CASSLFGGQTTNEKLFF. CDR3 sequence (DNA): TGTGCCAGCAGCTTATTTGGAGGACAGACAACTAATGAAAAACTGTTTTTT.

This chain links TRBV2 with TRBJ1-6; D is undetermined. The germline CDR1 and CDR2 sequences are SNHLY and FYNNEI. The CDR3 is made up of 15 amino acids. V was pared by 3 bases and J by 11 bases, with 17 bases between. CDR3 loop: CASSERQLQVAPLHF. CDR3 bases: TGTGCCAGCAGTGAGAGGCAGCTGCAAGTCGCACCCCTCCACTTT.

This chain joins TRBV28 and TRBJ2-5; TRBD2 is a possible D gene (6 bases). From germline, CDR1 is MDHEN and CDR2 SYDVKM. Trimming shortened V by 5 bases and J by 0 bases, and 19 bases separated the two germline ends. CDR3 length: 17 amino acids. The CDR3 sequence is CASSPWDLSQYQETQYF. For the CDR3, the DNA is TGTGCCAGCAGTCCCTGGGACTTGTCCCAGTACCAAGAGACCCAGTACTTC.

The CDR3 spells CSVGGGTSYNEQFF. In DNA, the CDR3 is TGCAGCGTTGGGGGCGGGACCTCCTACAATGAGCAGTTCTTC. V gene TRBV29-1 combines with J gene TRBJ2-1; possibly TRBD2 for D (6 bases). Trimming stripped 4 bases from V and 0 bases from J, with 10 bases between. This CDR3 comprises 14 residues. Germline loops: CDR1 SQVTM, CDR2 ANQGSEA.

This chain connects TRBV6-5 to TRBJ2-1; TRBD1 aligns across 8 bases. Germline lookup yields CDR1 MNHEY and CDR2 SVGAGI. This CDR3 has 14 amino acids. J was trimmed by 8 bases and V by 7 bases; bases with no gene match: 10. CDR3 sequence (DNA): TGTGCCAGCAAGGCGGGACAGGCTAGCGATGAGCAGTTCTTC. Protein product: CASKAGQASDEQFF.

The V gene is TRBV10-3, the J gene TRBJ1-1; D ambiguous. Germline assignment: CDR1 ENHRY and CDR2 SYGVKD. The CDR3 totals 14 residues. V was shortened by 10 bases and J by 3 bases, with 18 bases between the two germline ends. CDR3 bases: TGTGCCACCGCCCCGGCCCGAGAGGACACTGAAGCTTTCTTT. Translating gives CATAPAREDTEAFF.

The V gene is TRBV10-1, the J gene TRBJ1-5; 7 bases agree with TRBD1. The germline V gene encodes CDR1 WNHNN and CDR2 SYGVQD (reference sequence). After removal of 9 bases from V and 4 bases from J, the junction contained 3 bases not matched to a gene. The CDR3 runs to 12 residues. This chain's CDR3 is CARHRGNQPQHF. Here the CDR3 DNA reads TGCGCCAGACACAGGGGTAATCAGCCCCAGCATTTT.